The 17 T cell receptor beta chains listed next were all sequenced from one sample in a study of T cells in women clearing cervical HPV infection. Assay used: immunoSEQ multiplex PCR; TCRdb lists only in-frame clones, some missing. The repertoire shows 15,000 or so clones; the top ten hold around 7.2%. Sequencing was carried out using blood buffy coat. Every receptor here comes from a woman between 18 and 69 years old with a cervical HPV16 infection that either progressed to CIN3+ or cleared (not recorded which).

Concerning this clone: The read ends 3 residues early relative to the CDR3; the germline J gene fills the gap. J is TRBJ1-2 and V is TRBV6-2 or TRBV6-3; D might be TRBD1 (5 bases). V shed 8 bases and J shed 7 bases, with 14 bases lying between them. Germline CDR1 MNHEY, CDR2 SVGEGT. The CDR3 contains 12 residues. CDR3 region: CASLDTGVGYTF. The part of the CDR3 DNA that was read is TGTGCCAGCTTGGACACGGGGGTTGGC.

With respect to this clone: The read ends 3 residues before the CDR3 terminus; that terminus is restored from the germline J gene. The chain uses TRBV6-2 or TRBV6-3 and TRBJ2-5, with D unresolved. Germline CDR1 is MNHEY and CDR2 is SVGEGT. This CDR3 comprises 15 residues. V lost 0 bases to trimming and J lost 2 bases, with 10 bases between them. CDR3 bases read: TGTGCCAGCAGTTACTCATTCATACAACAAGAGACC. Protein product: CASSYSFIQQET. The whole CDR3 reads CASSYSFIQQETQYF.

On this clone itself: With the read ending 3 residues before the CDR3 end, the germline J gene is used to fill in that end. The rearrangement joins TRBV2 to TRBJ1-4; 9 bases match TRBD1. Germline lookup yields CDR1 SNHLY and CDR2 FYNNEI. The V and J ends lost 5 bases and 10 bases, in that order; junction bases with no gene match: 2. This CDR3 has 12 residues. The chain's CDR3 is CASSRQGGKLFF. The covered CDR3 bases are TGTGCCAGCAGTAGACAGGGGGGAAAA.

As regards this clone: The CDR3 end is not reached by the read, which stops 3 residues before it; the germline J gene fills it in. The chain links TRBV2 to TRBJ1-2; the match to TRBD1 covers 7 bases. Germline loops: CDR1 SNHLY, CDR2 FYNNEI. The CDR3 has 13 residues. The ends lost 7 bases at V and 2 bases at J; junction bases unmatched: 4. The chain's CDR3 is CASNLQGNYGYTF. The sequenced CDR3 bases are TGTGCCAGCAACCTACAGGGGAACTATGGC.

Of note for this clone: The DNA ends 3 residues before the CDR3 does, and the rest of the CDR3 is filled in from the germline J gene. This rearrangement joins TRBV9 to TRBJ2-7; weak D call: TRBD1 (6 bases). Germline V lookup: CDR1 SGDLS, CDR2 YYNGEE. V lost 0 bases to trimming and J lost 6 bases, with 10 bases between them. The CDR3 sequence is 13 residues long. CDR3 DNA (partial): TGTGCCAGCAGCGTAGGCAGGGGCGGCGAG. It yields the protein CASSVGRGGE. The CDR3 in its entirety is CASSVGRGGEQYF.

The CDR3 bases that were read are TGCAGTGCTACCCCCGGGACACGGGGAAACACC. Translation gives CSATPGTRGNT. The CDR3 in its entirety is CSATPGTRGNTIYF. The chain employs TRBV20-1 and TRBJ1-3, with D possibly matching TRBD1 (6 bases). The read gets to within 3 residues of the CDR3 end, and the germline J gene fills in the rest. Germline V gene sequence: CDR1 DFQATT, CDR2 SNEGSKA (reference sequence). The CDR3 runs to 14 residues. V gave up 4 bases and J gave up 4 bases, with 14 bases separating them.

Concerning this clone: With the read ending 3 residues before the CDR3 end, the germline J gene is used to fill in that end. The V call is TRBV4-1, the J call TRBJ1-2; weak D call: TRBD1 (6 bases). The CDR3 consists of 14 residues. Looked up from germline, CDR1 is MGHRA and CDR2 is YSYEKL. Trimming cost V 0 bases and J 7 bases, with 12 bases left between them. The CDR3 DNA, read in part, is TGCGCCAGCAGCCAAGAAGGCAGGGGAGCTGGC. Residues: CASSQEGRGAG. The CDR3 as a whole reads CASSQEGRGAGYTF.

As to this clone: The read is 3 residues too short to cover the CDR3 end, so that end is filled in from the germline J gene. The chain carries TRBV9 and TRBJ1-2; 9 bases are a match to TRBD1. V gave up 4 bases and J gave up 6 bases; unmatched junction bases: 10. The CDR3 is made up of 15 amino acids. CDR1 and CDR2 from the germline V gene are SGDLS and YYNGEE. CDR3 bases read: TGTGCCAGCAGCCCTCCGAGGACAGGGGTTCATGGC. This translates into CASSPPRTGVHG. The entire CDR3 protein is CASSPPRTGVHGYTF.

A note on this clone: The CDR3 goes on 3 residues after the read ends, and that part is filled in from the germline J gene. The V and J genes are TRBV2 and TRBJ1-4; D gene uncertain. The CDR3 has 12 amino acids. From germline, CDR1 is SNHLY and CDR2 FYNNEI. The ends were cut back, 6 bases at V and 7 bases at J, with 9 bases in the middle. This CDR3 reads CASRGATEKLFF. CDR3 bases read: TGTGCCAGCAGGGGCGCCACTGAAAAA.

For this clone: The read ends 3 residues before the CDR3 terminus; that terminus is restored from the germline J gene. The chain combines TRBV7-2 with TRBJ2-3; tentatively, D is TRBD2 (7 bases). The CDR3 extends over 15 amino acids. V lost 5 bases to trimming and J lost 8 bases, with 20 bases between them. Germline V gene sequence: CDR1 SGHTA, CDR2 FQGNSA. The covered CDR3 bases are TGTGCCAGCAGCCTCGGAGGGGGGGCCGAAGGTACG. Amino acid sequence: CASSLGGGAEGT. The full CDR3 is CASSLGGGAEGTQYF. Based on the CDR3 plus reference TRBV7-2 and TRBJ2-3, the full variable domain is GAGVSQSPSNKVTEKGKDVELRCDPISGHTALYWYRQSLGQGLEFLIYFQGNSAPDKSGLPSDRFSAERTGGSVSTLTIQRTQQEDSAVYLCASSLGGGAEGTQYFGPGTRLTVL.

As concerns this clone: Read coverage stops 3 residues before the CDR3 terminus; the germline J gene supplies the remainder. The genes are TRBV20-1 and TRBJ2-7; D call uncertain. The CDR3 is 13 residues long. Trimming removed 1 base from V and 5 bases from J, with 12 bases in between. Germline V gene lookup returns CDR1 DFQATT and CDR2 SNEGSKA (reference sequence). The covered CDR3 bases are TGCAGTGCTAGAGGTGCAGTGTTTGACGAG. Its protein product is CSARGAVFDE. In full, the CDR3 is CSARGAVFDEQYF.

Details on this clone: A junction boundary mismatches the germline segment, possibly from a read error. The missing CDR3 end, 3 residues past where the read stops, is filled in from the germline J gene. The V and J genes are TRBV4-2 and TRBJ1-1; D uncertain. This CDR3 contains 12 residues. Germline-derived CDR1 and CDR2 are LGHNA and YNFKEQ. Partial CDR3 DNA: TGCGCCAGCAGCCACCAGAACACTGAA. This sequence encodes CASSHQNTE. From start to end, the CDR3 is CASSHQNTEAFF.

Of note for this clone: The read falls 3 residues short of the CDR3 end, and the missing part is taken from the germline J gene. This sequence joins TRBV4-1 and TRBJ2-5; D is possibly TRBD1 (5 bases). This CDR3 has 13 amino acids. Germline assignment: CDR1 MGHRA and CDR2 YSYEKL. Trimming stripped 2 bases from V and 4 bases from J, with 8 bases between. CDR3 region: CASSQQGTETQYF. CDR3 DNA (partial): TGCGCCAGCAGCCAACAGGGAACAGAGACC.

Points on this clone: The read comes to an end 3 residues before the CDR3 does, leaving the germline J gene to fill in the end. The rearrangement joins TRBV29-1 to TRBJ2-5; the match to TRBD2 covers 11 bases. V gave up 6 bases and J gave up 4 bases; unmatched junction bases: 7. Looked up from germline, CDR1 is SQVTM and CDR2 is ANQGSEA. The CDR3 totals 14 residues. The covered CDR3 bases are TGCAGCGTCATAACCGGGACTAGCGGAGAGACC. Translating gives CSVITGTSGET. The entire CDR3 reads CSVITGTSGETQYF. Combining the CDR3 with reference TRBV29-1 and TRBJ2-5 gives the whole variable domain SAVISQKPSRDICQRGTSLTIQCQVDSQVTMMFWYRQQPGQSLTLIATANQGSEATYESGFVIDKFPISRPNLTFSTLTVSNMSPEDSSIYLCSVITGTSGETQYFGPGTRLLVL.

Of note for this clone: Sequence at one end of the junction differs from germline and may be a read error. The read falls 3 residues short of the CDR3 end, and the missing part is taken from the germline J gene. The chain joins TRBV28 to TRBJ2-2, with a tentative D call TRBD1 (5 bases). CDR3 length equals 15 residues. Germline V CDR1 and CDR2: MDHEN, SYDVKM. The CDR3 bases that were read are TGTGCTAGCAGTTTTTGGGGCCCGAACACCGGGGAG. This sequence encodes CASSFWGPNTGE. The entire CDR3 reads CASSFWGPNTGELFF.

A word on this clone: With the read ending 3 residues before the CDR3 end, the germline J gene is used to fill in that end. V gene TRBV2 combines with J gene TRBJ2-3, with 8 bases that match TRBD1. The V gene end was trimmed by 5 bases and the J gene end by 0 bases; junction bases not matched to a gene: 1. The CDR3 has 14 residues. From germline, CDR1 is SNHLY and CDR2 FYNNEI. The CDR3 loop reads CASSRDRSTDTQYF. The sequenced part of the CDR3 DNA is TGTGCCAGCAGTCGGGACAGGAGCACAGATACG.

Details on this clone: The CDR3 end is not reached by the read, which stops 3 residues before it; the germline J gene fills it in. The V call is TRBV20-1, the J call TRBJ2-2; D perhaps matches TRBD2 (6 bases). The germline V gene has CDR1 DFQATT and CDR2 SNEGSKA (reference sequence). The CDR3 has 16 amino acids. V was cut by 0 bases and J by 4 bases, with 15 bases left in between. CDR3 DNA, as far as it was read: TGCAGTGCTAGAGATCCAAGACTAGGAGTCACCGGGGAG. Its translation is CSARDPRLGVTGE. The whole CDR3 sequence reads CSARDPRLGVTGELFF.